Each of the 4 T cell receptor beta chains below was sequenced from the same sample in a study of CD8 T cells in Susac syndrome. With random hexamers, reverse transcription was performed on roughly 0.45 to 1 ug of RNA. TCRdb recomputed calls from the immunoSEQ multiplex PCR reads with MiXCR, one row per CDR3 protein. The data contain 130,000 or so distinct CDR3 sequences, under 95% of them singletons. Sequenced: CD8+ T cells from PBMCs. Receptors originate from a human donor with multiple sclerosis.

This rearrangement joins TRBV7-9 to TRBJ2-1, with D uncertain. CDR1 and CDR2 (germline): SEHNR, FQNEAQ (reference sequence). The CDR3 extends over 15 amino acids. With 5 bases removed from V and 3 bases from J, the gap between germline ends came to 14 bases. This CDR3 reads CASSPGFGLYNEQFF. In nucleotides, the CDR3 is TGTGCCAGCAGCCCCGGCTTCGGCCTCTACAATGAGCAGTTCTTC.

The chain carries TRBV14 and TRBJ2-1; 12 bases match TRBD2. This CDR3 is 16 amino acids long. The germline V gene has CDR1 SGHDN and CDR2 FVKESK. V lost 2 bases and J lost 8; bases outside the gene matches: 7. CDR3 bases: TGTGCCAGCAGCCAACATCTAGCGGGAGGGCTCGATGAGCAGTTCTTC. This encodes CASSQHLAGGLDEQFF.

The chain employs TRBV30 and TRBJ2-7, with D unresolved. This CDR3 is built from 12 residues. CDR1 is GTSNPN and CDR2 is SVGIG in the germline V gene (reference sequence). V was clipped by 2 bases and J by 3 bases, with 8 bases between them. CDR3 DNA: TGTGCCTGGAGTTGGGTGGACTACGAGCAGTACTTC. Amino acid sequence: CAWSWVDYEQYF.

The chain is built from TRBV4-3 and TRBJ2-7; 10 nucleotides align to TRBD2. The ends lost 0 bases at V and 3 bases at J; junction bases unmatched: 2. CDR3 length: 15 amino acids. The germline V gene has CDR1 LGHNA and CDR2 YSLEER. The DNA of the CDR3 is TGCGCCAGCAGCCAAGATTCTAGCGGGAGCTACGAGCAGTACTTC. Amino acid sequence: CASSQDSSGSYEQYF.